This T cell receptor beta chain was obtained from a study of vaccination and CD4 T cells after COVID-19. Study overall: Researchers treated control cultures with a CEFX pool, an HIV-1 Nef pool, or no peptide.

Sequenced with the Oncomine TCR Beta short-read assay was DNA taken from cultured CD4+ T cells. TCRdb used MiXCR to reprocess the PCR reads, holding one entry per CDR3 protein. The table has 20,000 to 25,000 distinct CDR3 sequences, 35% seen once. This sample's time point: late sampling 161 to 241 days after vaccination in three convalescent patients. Treatment noted: roughly 10-day PBMC culture with coronavirus spike peptide pools or control peptides (ViraFEST assay). Per well, about 2.2 million PBMCs were cultured in the presence of 9 to 10 IU/ml IL-2 and around 10 ug/ml peptide pools. Germline CDR1 reads SGHTA; CDR2 reads FQGNSA. There are 13 residues in the CDR3. V shed 7 bases, J shed 3 bases, and the junction held 4 bases outside the gene matches. As to this clonotype: Its target is unknown.

Sequencing used CD4+ T cells from blood, cultured in vitro, obtained about 7 months after SARS-CoV-2 vaccination. This TCR was sampled from a human donor who had recovered from COVID-19. V usage is TRBV7-2 and J usage is TRBJ2-3; 7 bases line up with TRBD1. The CDR3 protein is CASKDRATDTQYF. In DNA, the CDR3 is TGTGCCAGCAAAGACAGGGCGACAGATACGCAGTATTTT.